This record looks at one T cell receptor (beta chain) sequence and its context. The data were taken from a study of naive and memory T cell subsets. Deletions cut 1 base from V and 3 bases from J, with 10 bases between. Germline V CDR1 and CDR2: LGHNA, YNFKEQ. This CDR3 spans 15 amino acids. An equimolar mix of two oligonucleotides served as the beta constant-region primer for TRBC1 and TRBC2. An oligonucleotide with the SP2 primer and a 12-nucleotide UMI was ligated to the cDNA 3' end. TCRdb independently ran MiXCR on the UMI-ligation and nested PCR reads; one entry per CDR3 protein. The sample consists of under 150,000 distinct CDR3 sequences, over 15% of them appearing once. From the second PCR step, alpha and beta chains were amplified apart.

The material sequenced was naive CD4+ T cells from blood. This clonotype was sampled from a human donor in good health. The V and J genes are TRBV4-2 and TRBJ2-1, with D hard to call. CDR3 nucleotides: TGTGCCAGCAGCCAAGGACTTTTATTCTACAATGAGCAGTTCTTC. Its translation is CASSQGLLFYNEQFF.